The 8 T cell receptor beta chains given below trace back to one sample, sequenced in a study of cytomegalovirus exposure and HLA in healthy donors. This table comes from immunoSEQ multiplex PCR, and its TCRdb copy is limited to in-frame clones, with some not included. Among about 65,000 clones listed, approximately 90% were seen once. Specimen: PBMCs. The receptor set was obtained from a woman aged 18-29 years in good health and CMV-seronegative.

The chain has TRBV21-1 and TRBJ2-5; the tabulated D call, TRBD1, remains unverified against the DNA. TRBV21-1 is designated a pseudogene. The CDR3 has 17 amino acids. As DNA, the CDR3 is TGTGCCAGCAGCAAAGATCGGCCAGGGGTGATCCAAGAGACCCAGTACTTC. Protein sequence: CASSKDRPGVIQETQYF.

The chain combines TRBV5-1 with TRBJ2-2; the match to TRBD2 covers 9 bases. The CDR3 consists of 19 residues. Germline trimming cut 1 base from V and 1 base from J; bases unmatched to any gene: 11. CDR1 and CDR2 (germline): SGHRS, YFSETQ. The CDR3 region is CASSLPRASGTMNTGELFF. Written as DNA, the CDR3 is TGCGCCAGCAGCTTGCCCAGGGCTAGCGGGACAATGAACACCGGGGAGCTGTTTTTT. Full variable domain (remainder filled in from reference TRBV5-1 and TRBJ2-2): KAGVTQTPRYLIKTRGQQVTLSCSPISGHRSVSWYQQTPGQGLQFLFEYFSETQRNKGNFPGRFSGRQFSNSRSEMNVSTLELGDSALYLCASSLPRASGTMNTGELFFGEGSRLTVL.

CDR3 sequence (DNA): TGTGCCAGCAGCTCCAAGGGTTATGGGACAGGGGGATTGATGAACACTGAAGCTTTCTTT. Translated: CASSSKGYGTGGLMNTEAFF. The chain joins TRBV5-4 to TRBJ1-1; 11 bases fit TRBD1. Germline CDR1 SGHNT, CDR2 YYREEE (reference sequence). J was trimmed by 0 bases and V by 3 bases; bases with no gene match: 16. CDR3 size: 20 residues.

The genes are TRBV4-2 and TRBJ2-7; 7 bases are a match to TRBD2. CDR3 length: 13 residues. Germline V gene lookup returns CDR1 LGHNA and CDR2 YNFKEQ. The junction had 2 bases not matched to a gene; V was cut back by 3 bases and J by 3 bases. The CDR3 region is CASSHASGYEQYF. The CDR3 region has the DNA TGTGCCAGCAGCCACGCTAGCGGCTACGAGCAGTACTTC.

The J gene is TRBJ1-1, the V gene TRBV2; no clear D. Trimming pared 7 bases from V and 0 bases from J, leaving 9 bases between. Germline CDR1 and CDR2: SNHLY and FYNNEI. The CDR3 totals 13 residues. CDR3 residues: CASNTGMNTEAFF. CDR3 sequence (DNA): TGTGCCAGCAATACGGGGATGAACACTGAAGCTTTCTTT. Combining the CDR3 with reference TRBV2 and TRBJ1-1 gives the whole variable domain EPEVTQTPSHQVTQMGQEVILRCVPISNHLYFYWYRQILGQKVEFLVSFYNNEISEKSEIFDDQFSVERPDGSNFTLKIRSTKLEDSAMYFCASNTGMNTEAFFGQGTRLTVV.

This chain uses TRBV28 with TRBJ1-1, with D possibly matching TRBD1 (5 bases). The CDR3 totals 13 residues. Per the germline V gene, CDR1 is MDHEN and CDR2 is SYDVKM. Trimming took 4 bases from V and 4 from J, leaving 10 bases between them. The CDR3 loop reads CASSYNQGTEAFF. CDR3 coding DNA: TGTGCCAGCAGTTACAATCAGGGCACTGAAGCTTTCTTT.

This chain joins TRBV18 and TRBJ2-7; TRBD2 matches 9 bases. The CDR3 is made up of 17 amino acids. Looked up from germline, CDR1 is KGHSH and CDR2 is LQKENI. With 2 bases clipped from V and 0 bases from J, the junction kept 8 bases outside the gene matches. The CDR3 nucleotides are TGTGCCAGCTCACCATTTGTCCCGACTAGCGGCTCCTACGAGCAGTACTTC. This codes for CASSPFVPTSGSYEQYF. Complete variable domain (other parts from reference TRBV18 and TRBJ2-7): NAGVMQNPRHLVRRRGQEARLRCSPMKGHSHVYWYRQLPEEGLKFMVYLQKENIIDESGMPKERFSAEFPKEGPSILRIQQVVRGDSAAYFCASSPFVPTSGSYEQYFGPGTRLTVT.

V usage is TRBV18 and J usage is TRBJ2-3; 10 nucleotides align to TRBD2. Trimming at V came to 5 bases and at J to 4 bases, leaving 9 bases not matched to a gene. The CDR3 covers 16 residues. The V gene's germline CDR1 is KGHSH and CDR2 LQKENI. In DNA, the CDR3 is TGTGCCAGCTCATCGGGTTTAGCGGGGGGCCCAGATACGCAGTATTTT. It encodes CASSSGLAGGPDTQYF.